The 19 T cell receptor beta chains in this list originate from one sample, sequenced in a study of cytomegalovirus exposure and HLA in healthy donors. Method: immunoSEQ multiplex PCR; TCRdb's copy keeps in-frame clones and lacks some. The sample shows tens of thousands of clones, about 90% of them seen only once. The sequencing sample was made of PBMCs. Receptors were obtained from a man between 18 and 35 years old in good health and CMV-seronegative.

The chain is built from TRBV2 and TRBJ2-3, with 7 bases lining up with TRBD2. The CDR3 spans 15 residues. The V gene's germline CDR1 is SNHLY and CDR2 FYNNEI. V lost 3 bases, J lost 6 bases, and 9 bases stayed unmatched. Written as DNA, the CDR3 is TGTGCCAGCAGTGATCCGACTAGCAGAAGGGATACGCAGTATTTT. It yields the protein CASSDPTSRRDTQYF.

The chain combines TRBV5-1 with TRBJ2-5, with D tentatively TRBD1 (6 bases). The germline CDR1 and CDR2 sequences are SGHRS and YFSETQ. The CDR3 has 13 amino acids. V lost 4 bases and J lost 2, with 9 bases in between. CDR3 coding DNA: TGCGCCAGCAGCGGCGGACAGCAAGAGACCCAGTACTTC. This translates into CASSGGQQETQYF.

This clone came up once. The chain joins TRBV7-2 to TRBJ2-7; no definite D call. Germline values: CDR1 SGHTA, CDR2 FQGNSA. V lost 3 bases, J lost 7 bases, and 10 bases lay in between. CDR3 length: 12 amino acids. The CDR3 DNA sequence: TGTGCCAGCAGCTTTCGGTACGGGGAGCAGTACTTC. Protein product: CASSFRYGEQYF.

The rearrangement joins TRBV27 to TRBJ2-3; D might be TRBD2 (6 bases). The CDR3 runs to 16 residues. Trimming shortened V by 3 bases and J by 0 bases, and 13 bases separated the two germline ends. Germline V gene lookup returns CDR1 MNHEY and CDR2 SMNVEV (reference sequence). CDR3 DNA: TGTGCCAGCAGTTTCTTCGGGACTGCTAGCACAGATACGCAGTATTTT. It encodes CASSFFGTASTDTQYF.

The chain has TRBV12-5 and TRBJ2-3, with a tentative D call TRBD1 (6 bases). Germline CDR1 and CDR2: LGHNT and FRNRAP. The CDR3 spans 15 residues. Trimming took 2 bases from V and 0 from J, leaving 9 bases between them. CDR3 protein: CASGLLGGSTDTQYF. DNA of the CDR3: TGTGCTAGTGGTTTGCTTGGGGGCAGCACAGATACGCAGTATTTT.

This chain joins TRBV5-1 and TRBJ2-6, with D perhaps TRBD1 (6 bases). CDR3 length equals 16 residues. V was trimmed by 4 bases and J by 2 bases, leaving 13 bases between them. From germline, CDR1 is SGHRS and CDR2 YFSETQ. CDR3 in DNA: TGCGCCAGCAGCCTCACCACAGGGCCTGGGGCCAACGTCCTGACTTTC. It encodes CASSLTTGPGANVLTF. The full variable domain, completed using reference TRBV5-1 and TRBJ2-6, is KAGVTQTPRYLIKTRGQQVTLSCSPISGHRSVSWYQQTPGQGLQFLFEYFSETQRNKGNFPGRFSGRQFSNSRSEMNVSTLELGDSALYLCASSLTTGPGANVLTFGAGSRLTVL.

The genes are TRBV28 and TRBJ1-1; D ambiguous. With 6 bases removed from V and 2 bases from J, the gap between germline ends came to 4 bases. Germline V gene lookup returns CDR1 MDHEN and CDR2 SYDVKM. This CDR3 contains 11 residues. CDR3 loop: CASSPNTEAFF. The DNA of the CDR3 is TGTGCCAGCAGCCCTAACACTGAAGCTTTCTTT.

The CDR3 region is CASSITTGGEAFF. The CDR3 DNA sequence: TGCGCCAGCAGTATTACTACAGGGGGCGAAGCTTTCTTT. V gene TRBV5-1 combines with J gene TRBJ1-1; TRBD1 aligns across 9 bases. Trimming removed 5 bases from V and 8 bases from J; junction bases left unmatched: 7. The CDR3 loop spans 13 amino acids. Looked up from germline, CDR1 is SGHRS and CDR2 is YFSETQ. Combining the CDR3 with reference TRBV5-1 and TRBJ1-1 gives the whole variable domain KAGVTQTPRYLIKTRGQQVTLSCSPISGHRSVSWYQQTPGQGLQFLFEYFSETQRNKGNFPGRFSGRQFSNSRSEMNVSTLELGDSALYLCASSITTGGEAFFGQGTRLTVV.

The chain has TRBV6-5 and TRBJ2-5, with D possibly matching TRBD2 (6 bases). This CDR3 region has 12 residues. V lost 6 bases, J lost 4 bases, and 9 bases lay in between. Germline V gives CDR1 MNHEY, CDR2 SVGAGI. The DNA for the CDR3 is TGTGCCAGCAGCCCAGCGGGAGAGACCCAGTACTTC. This translates into CASSPAGETQYF.

The chain links TRBV30 to TRBJ2-7, with 10 nucleotides matching TRBD2. CDR3 length equals 14 residues. Germline-derived CDR1 and CDR2 are GTSNPN and SVGIG (reference sequence). J gave up 3 bases and V 7 bases, and 9 bases lay outside the gene matches. CDR3: CASLTSGTYYEQYF. The CDR3 DNA sequence: TGTGCCTCGCTAACTAGCGGGACCTACTACGAGCAGTACTTC.

CDR3 sequence reads: CASNGGRGVQETQYF. Written as DNA, the CDR3 is TGTGCCAGTAACGGGGGGCGAGGGGTCCAAGAGACCCAGTACTTC. V usage is TRBV19 and J usage is TRBJ2-5, with D tentatively TRBD2 (7 bases). The germline V and J ends were trimmed by 7 bases and 1 base, with 16 bases remaining between them. Germline lookup yields CDR1 LNHDA and CDR2 SQIVND (reference sequence). The CDR3 contains 15 residues.

The V gene is TRBV6-5, the J gene TRBJ2-2, with TRBD2 identical over 8 bases. The length of the CDR3 is 15 residues. The germline gives CDR1 MNHEY, CDR2 SVGAGI. V was pared by 4 bases and J by 4 bases, with 5 bases of the junction left unmatched. The CDR3 here is CASSSGTRGTGELFF. DNA for the CDR3: TGTGCCAGCAGTTCCGGGACTAGAGGCACCGGGGAGCTGTTTTTT.

This chain joins TRBV4-3 and TRBJ2-7; tentative D call: TRBD1 (6 bases). The CDR3 sequence is 15 residues long. The V gene's germline CDR1 is LGHNA and CDR2 YSLEER. V lost 3 bases and J lost 0, with 12 bases in between. The CDR3 coding sequence is TGCGCCAGCAGCCAGGTGGACAGTAACTCCTACGAGCAGTACTTC. It translates to CASSQVDSNSYEQYF.

The chain carries TRBV2 and TRBJ2-7; D possibly corresponds to TRBD1 (6 bases). The CDR3 contains 15 residues. The germline CDR1 and CDR2 sequences are SNHLY and FYNNEI. V lost 6 bases to trimming and J lost 0 bases, with 15 bases between them. CDR3 protein: CASRARDKFSYEQYF. Here the CDR3 DNA reads TGTGCCAGCAGGGCCCGGGACAAATTCTCCTACGAGCAGTACTTC. The full variable domain, in which reference TRBV2 and TRBJ2-7 provide the parts outside the CDR3, is EPEVTQTPSHQVTQMGQEVILRCVPISNHLYFYWYRQILGQKVEFLVSFYNNEISEKSEIFDDQFSVERPDGSNFTLKIRSTKLEDSAMYFCASRARDKFSYEQYFGPGTRLTVT.

The chain has TRBV7-2 and TRBJ2-7; TRBD2 aligns across 9 bases. The junction had 5 bases not matched to a gene; V was cut back by 6 bases and J by 2 bases. The V gene's germline CDR1 is SGHTA and CDR2 FQGNSA. The CDR3 has 14 residues. CDR3 sequence: CASSRTSVTYEQYF. The CDR3 DNA sequence: TGTGCCAGCAGTCGGACTAGCGTAACCTACGAGCAGTACTTC.

The chain couples TRBV27 to TRBJ2-7; 11 bases are a match to TRBD1. The CDR3 totals 14 residues. Germline loops: CDR1 MNHEY, CDR2 SMNVEV (reference sequence). V lost 8 bases, J lost 6 bases, and 9 bases stayed unmatched. The CDR3: CASSTGTGGREQYF. DNA of the CDR3: TGTGCCAGCTCGACCGGGACAGGGGGACGCGAGCAGTACTTC.

The chain combines TRBV4-2 with TRBJ2-3; D gene unclear. Looked up from germline, CDR1 is LGHNA and CDR2 is YNFKEQ. V was trimmed by 10 bases and J by 3 bases, leaving 5 bases between them. This CDR3 is built from 10 residues. The CDR3 here is CAKSTDTQYF. The DNA for the CDR3 is TGTGCCAAATCGACAGATACGCAGTATTTT.

This chain connects TRBV20-1 to TRBJ1-1; D not certain. Germline lookup yields CDR1 DFQATT and CDR2 SNEGSKA (reference sequence). V gave up 2 bases and J gave up 9 bases, with 10 bases separating them. The CDR3 length is 11 residues. CDR3 in DNA: TGCAGTGCTAGATTACTAACCCAAGCTTTCTTT. This gives the protein CSARLLTQAFF.

The chain uses TRBV27 and TRBJ1-5; 9 bases map to TRBD1. Per the germline V gene, CDR1 is MNHEY and CDR2 is SMNVEV (reference sequence). The CDR3 loop spans 15 amino acids. The junction had 10 bases not matched to a gene; V was cut back by 6 bases and J by 7 bases. The CDR3 loop reads CASSSGQGIAQPQHF. The CDR3 DNA follows: TGTGCCAGCAGCTCCGGACAGGGGATAGCGCAGCCCCAGCATTTT.